The text below deals with one TCR beta chain. Its antigen specificity is not known. No base-level quality is on record; no much larger clone is a single base apart. The CDR3 holds 14 amino acids from the cysteine to the phenylalanine. Only the CDR3 part of the read is kept: 42 bases, read in frame from the first base. At the junction V is shortened by 3 bases and J by 9 bases, with 15 bases in between. The germline V gene specifies KGHSH as CDR1 and LQKENI as CDR2. Inclusion was restricted to participants for whom at least one PBMC sample before ART initiation and at least two post-ART samples were available. All participants with HIV were treated in the United States of America. Before DNA extraction, cryopreserved samples of about 0.95-11 million PBMC were thawed and then washed. At the time of the earliest PBMC sample, participants with HIV were aged between roughly 23 and 60 years. Each participant contributed PBMC samples from 1-4 timepoints before ART initiation and 2-8 timepoints after ART initiation, with a median of 7 samples. For every participant, serial HIV viral load, CD4+ T-cell count, ART history and demographic data were obtained. Genomic DNA was extracted from unsorted PBMC with a Qiagen kit on a QIAcube, with processing performed in batches of 12 samples.

Sequencing of the TRB variable region was done with the immunoSEQ hsTCRB v3.0 assay at survey level resolution. The target sequencing depth for TRB was 40,000-50,000 T-cell genomes per sample. Pooled TRB libraries were sequenced on an Illumina MiSeq with a v3 150-cycle kit. The published analysis was carried out like this. Repertoire analysis ran in R within a reproducible Nextflow workflow covering QC, data transformation and analysis. LymphoSeq2, an R package for exploring AIRR-Seq data, was used to implement the custom analyses. Four samples yielding fewer than 5000 total TRB sequences were excluded, leaving 188 analyzed HIV repertoires. Of the 188 retained HIV repertoires, about 61 were collected before and 120 to 130 after ART initiation. Each repertoire was downsampled to 5000 TRB nucleotide sequences, and summary statistics were averaged across 100 downsampling iterations. Only TRB sequences with CDR3 regions of at least seven amino acids were retained for analysis. A Shannon entropy-derived clonality score and the Gini coefficient were used to measure diversity. Repertoire networks linked the top 5000 CDR3 amino acid sequences whenever two sequences differed by an edit distance of one. For TRB CDR3 amino acid sequences, GLIPH2 was used to predict antigen specificity groups and MHC restriction. CDR3 amino acid sequences were matched against VDJdb and McPAS-TCR to flag known CMV, EBV, HIV or tissue antigen associations. Pre-ART, post-ART and control groups were compared with Wilcoxon signed-rank tests and Holm-Bonferroni correction. Imported from immuneACCESS, the table was reduced by TCRdb to in-frame sequences with V and J called. These copies leave out some clones; in studies compared against another copy, an unresolved V gene accounts for under half, and the cause of the remainder is not known. The V and J calls and the clone size are those of that table, but D and trimming were determined from the DNA. This sample lists about 39,000 clones; approximately 85% were detected once. The top ten hold about 6% of the sample.

The entry originates in a study of long-term antiretroviral therapy in people with HIV (dated by TCRdb to between 2021 and 2024). For context, the study as a whole: The earliest samples were collected roughly a decade before the 2015 WHO recommendation for immediate ART, at a time when ART was usually postponed until CD4 counts fell. A retrospective serial study tested whether ART initiation and durable HIV suppression were associated with changes in peripheral blood TRB repertoire composition and diversity. From over 25 adults with confirmed HIV infection, the cohort provided fewer than 200 cryopreserved PBMC samples, gathered serially across a mean of about six years (range 1-12). Among the approximately 30 participants with HIV, around 10 were female. No cross-contamination during QIAcube processing was seen in test extractions of a monoclonal T-cell line run alongside around 30 polyclonal samples.

The investigation overall reported the following: The samples were dated from the mid-2000s to the late 2010s, and the ART regimens that were used may be less effective than current ART regimens. Starting ART was linked to a significant rise in TRB diversity, yet even after long-term ART the diversity remained significantly lower than in transplant donor controls. Since PBMC availability was limited, sequencing covered only the TCR beta chain, with no alpha chain pairing. Because cell numbers in pre-ART samples were limited, unsorted PBMC were profiled instead of sorted CD4+ and CD8+ T cells. CDR3 length ranges in HIV repertoires were narrower than in controls, and network structure suggested an antigen-experienced repertoire with only a slight naive shift after ART. The repertoire was dominated across all time points by expanded TRB clones identified before ART initiation, although this dominance was seen to fluctuate and to decrease in many PLHIV after ART. No data were available on ART adherence, viral resistance or therapy changes, limiting inferences about post-ART repertoire changes.

This receptor chain uses TRBV18 and TRBJ2-1; too little of a D gene remains to name it. Sequences were derived from unsorted PBMCs, sampled 3.1 years after starting antiretroviral therapy. The TCR sequence derives from a woman aged 45 to 65 with HIV. The nucleotide sequence is given as TGTGCCAGCTCACCCTTAGACAAAACGGGTGAGCAGTTCTTC. Translated, it reads CASSPLDKTGEQFF.